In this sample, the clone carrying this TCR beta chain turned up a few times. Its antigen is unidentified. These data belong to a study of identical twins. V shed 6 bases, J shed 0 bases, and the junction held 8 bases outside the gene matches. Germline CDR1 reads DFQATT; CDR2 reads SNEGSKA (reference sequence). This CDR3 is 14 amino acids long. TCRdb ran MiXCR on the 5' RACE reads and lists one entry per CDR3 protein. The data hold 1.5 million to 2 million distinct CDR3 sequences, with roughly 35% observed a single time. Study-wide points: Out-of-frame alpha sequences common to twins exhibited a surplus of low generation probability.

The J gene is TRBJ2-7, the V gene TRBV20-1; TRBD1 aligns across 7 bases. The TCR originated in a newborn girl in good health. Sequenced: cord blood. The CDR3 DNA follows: TGCAGTGCCATGGGACAGTTTTTCTCCTACGAGCAGTACTTC. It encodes CSAMGQFFSYEQYF.